The 22 T cell receptor beta chains in this list originate from one sample, sequenced in a study of control samples from healthy donors and cancer patients. Repertoires were generated with immunoSEQ multiplex PCR, while TCRdb's copy carries only in-frame clones and drops some. The sample records about 410,000 clones, approximately 90% being singletons. The sample consisted of PBMCs. All receptors derive from a man aged 35-49 years with head and neck cancer.

This CDR3 is CASSLAAGGPYEQYF. DNA of the CDR3: TGTGCCAGCAGTTTAGCAGCGGGGGGGCCCTACGAGCAGTACTTC. The rearrangement uses TRBV27 and TRBJ2-7; TRBD2 aligns across 10 bases. The CDR3 contains 15 residues. The J segment lost 2 bases and the V segment lost 2 bases, leaving 3 bases of the junction unmatched. Germline V gives CDR1 MNHEY, CDR2 SMNVEV (reference sequence).

J is TRBJ1-2 and V is TRBV5-4, with D unclear. Germline V gene data show CDR1 as SGHNT and CDR2 as YYREEE (reference sequence). V lost 3 bases and J lost 5, with 14 bases in between. The length of the CDR3 is 14 residues. In nucleotides, the CDR3 is TGTGCCAGCAGCTCTCGGATCTTGGGTTATGGCTACACCTTC. Protein product: CASSSRILGYGYTF. Full variable domain (rest looked up from reference TRBV5-4 and TRBJ1-2): ETGVTQSPTHLIKTRGQQVTLRCSSQSGHNTVSWYQQALGQGPQFIFQYYREEENGRGNFPPRFSGLQFPNYSSELNVNALELDDSALYLCASSSRILGYGYTFGSGTRLTVV.

This rearrangement joins TRBV27 to TRBJ1-6; 9 nucleotides match TRBD1. Germline CDR1 is MNHEY and CDR2 is SMNVEV (reference sequence). The CDR3 totals 15 residues. With V trimmed by 6 bases and J by 7 bases, 7 bases remained unmatched. The CDR3, as DNA: TGTGCCAGCAGCAGGGACAGGGCAGAGAATTCACCCCTCCACTTT. Translation: CASSRDRAENSPLHF.

This clone was seen just once. CDR3 in DNA: TGTGCCAGTAGCGAGAACAGGTTTAATGAAAAACTGTTTTTT. This codes for CASSENRFNEKLFF. This chain connects TRBV19 to TRBJ1-4, with a tentative D call TRBD1 (5 bases). CDR1 is LNHDA, CDR2 SQIVND, per germline (reference sequence). V dropped 6 bases and J dropped 4 bases, with 12 bases sitting between them. The CDR3 has 14 amino acids.

J is TRBJ2-1 and V is TRBV20-1, with D unresolved. This CDR3 has 12 amino acids. V was trimmed by 3 bases and J by 10 bases, leaving 13 bases between them. Germline values: CDR1 DFQATT, CDR2 SNEGSKA (reference sequence). Here the CDR3 DNA reads TGCAGTGCTAGTCAGAGTATGAGGGAGCAGTTCTTC. As protein: CSASQSMREQFF.

This chain connects TRBV30 to TRBJ2-2; 10 positions match TRBD2. Germline V gene lookup returns CDR1 GTSNPN and CDR2 SVGIG (reference sequence). This CDR3 has 17 amino acids. J gave up 5 bases and V 4 bases, and 13 bases lay outside the gene matches. The CDR3 here is CAWTPFPAGGITGELFF. CDR3 nucleotides: TGTGCCTGGACCCCATTTCCAGCGGGGGGGATTACCGGGGAGCTGTTTTTT.

CDR3 loop: CASSTGTGRAGNTIYF. The CDR3 DNA is TGTGCCAGTAGTACCGGGACAGGGAGGGCTGGAAACACCATATATTTT. The chain carries TRBV19 and TRBJ1-3, with 9 bases that match TRBD1. CDR1 and CDR2 from the germline V gene are LNHDA and SQIVND (reference sequence). The CDR3 runs 16 residues. Germline trimming cut 4 bases from V and 2 bases from J; bases unmatched to any gene: 6. Based on the CDR3 plus reference TRBV19 and TRBJ1-3, the full variable domain is DGGITQSPKYLFRKEGQNVTLSCEQNLNHDAMYWYRQDPGQGLRLIYYSQIVNDFQKGDIAEGYSVSREKKESFPLTVTSAQKNPTAFYLCASSTGTGRAGNTIYFGEGSWLTVV.

The chain links TRBV6-4 to TRBJ1-6, with TRBD1 as a possible D gene (5 bases). Germline V lookup: CDR1 MRHNA, CDR2 SNTAGT. The V end was cut by 1 base, the J end by 8 bases, with 12 bases between. The CDR3 is 15 residues long. The CDR3 sequence: CASSDWDGGDSPLHF. CDR3 nucleotides: TGTGCCAGCAGTGACTGGGACGGCGGGGATTCACCCCTCCACTTT.

The chain employs TRBV11-2 and TRBJ1-5, with D uncertain. Trimming pared 0 bases from V and 5 bases from J, leaving 8 bases between. The CDR3 has 14 residues. The germline V gene has CDR1 SGHAT and CDR2 FQNNGV. DNA for the CDR3: TGTGCCAGCAGCTTAGATGGCGGGGATCAGCCCCAGCATTTT. This sequence encodes CASSLDGGDQPQHF.

J is TRBJ2-1 and V is TRBV28; tentatively, D is TRBD1 or TRBD2 (6 bases each). The CDR3 extends over 15 amino acids. V lost 5 bases and J 7 bases, leaving 18 bases between the germline ends. Germline loops: CDR1 MDHEN, CDR2 SYDVKM. CDR3 residues: CASSPRRGAMNEQFF. DNA for the CDR3: TGTGCCAGCAGTCCCAGGAGGGGGGCCATGAATGAGCAGTTCTTC.

The chain is built from TRBV9 and TRBJ1-1, with D tentatively TRBD1 (5 bases). The CDR3 contains 14 residues. Trimming shortened V by 4 bases and J by 2 bases, and 12 bases separated the two germline ends. The germline gives CDR1 SGDLS, CDR2 YYNGEE. This chain's CDR3 is CASSPQRGNTEAFF. The DNA for the CDR3 is TGTGCCAGCAGCCCCCAGCGGGGCAACACTGAAGCTTTCTTT.

The chain uses TRBV7-9 and TRBJ1-6; 7 nucleotides agree with TRBD1. The CDR3 loop spans 15 amino acids. The germline V gene encodes CDR1 SEHNR and CDR2 FQNEAQ (reference sequence). V shed 1 base and J 7 bases; nucleotides not matched to a gene: 4. CDR3 protein: CASSLGYRGNSPLHF. The CDR3 DNA is TGTGCCAGCAGCTTAGGATACAGGGGCAATTCACCCCTCCACTTT.

The rearrangement joins TRBV7-3 to TRBJ2-3; tentatively, D is TRBD1 or TRBD2 (6 bases each). This CDR3 is built from 15 residues. Germline CDR1 and CDR2: SGHTA and FQGTGA. V dropped 0 bases and J dropped 6 bases, with 13 bases sitting between them. The CDR3: CASSLTGGGVDTQYF. The CDR3 DNA is TGTGCCAGCAGCTTAACAGGGGGAGGAGTTGATACGCAGTATTTT.

The chain links TRBV7-9 to TRBJ1-1; no definite D call. Germline assignment: CDR1 SEHNR and CDR2 FQNEAQ (reference sequence). Trimming shortened V by 1 base and J by 7 bases, and 16 bases separated the two germline ends. The CDR3 consists of 15 residues. The CDR3 sequence is CASSLGVIDGREAFF. The DNA of the CDR3 is TGTGCCAGCAGCTTAGGGGTCATCGATGGGCGTGAAGCTTTCTTT.

This chain joins TRBV11-2 and TRBJ2-1, with a tentative D call TRBD2 (5 bases). CDR3 length: 12 residues. The V gene's germline CDR1 is SGHAT and CDR2 FQNNGV. With 3 bases removed from V and 7 bases from J, the gap between germline ends came to 7 bases. CDR3 residues: CASSLRVNEQFF. The CDR3 nucleotides read TGTGCCAGCAGCTTGAGGGTAAATGAGCAGTTCTTC.

This chain joins TRBV7-2 and TRBJ2-3; maybe TRBD2 (7 bases). Trimming took off 5 bases at V and 2 bases at J, with 23 bases between the two ends. CDR3 length equals 18 residues. CDR1 SGHTA and CDR2 FQGNSA come from the germline V gene. CDR3 region: CASSQVGRGGRITDTQYF. In DNA, the CDR3 is TGTGCCAGCAGCCAAGTGGGAAGGGGGGGGCGTATCACAGATACGCAGTATTTT.

J is TRBJ2-1 and V is TRBV11-2; 9 bases map to TRBD1. Germline V gene data show CDR1 as SGHAT and CDR2 as FQNNGV. The CDR3 runs 15 residues. V lost 5 bases and J lost 4; bases outside the gene matches: 6. CDR3 region: CASSINRGPYNEQFF. CDR3 coding DNA: TGTGCCAGCAGCATTAACAGGGGGCCTTACAATGAGCAGTTCTTC.

The CDR3, as DNA: TGTGCCAGCAGTTTATCCCCAGGGGGATCGGCTAACTATGGCTACACCTTC. Residues: CASSLSPGGSANYGYTF. The V call is TRBV28, the J call TRBJ1-2, with 7 positions matching TRBD1. Trimming cost V 1 base and J 0 bases; bases outside gene matches: 8. The CDR3 consists of 17 residues. Per the germline V gene, CDR1 is MDHEN and CDR2 is SYDVKM.

The chain links TRBV7-2 to TRBJ2-3; unclear D gene. V shed 6 bases and J shed 2 bases, with 9 bases lying between them. The CDR3 runs to 13 residues. Germline assignment: CDR1 SGHTA and CDR2 FQGNSA. Written as DNA, the CDR3 is TGTGCCAGCAGTGGGCAGATCACAGATACGCAGTATTTT. Amino acid sequence: CASSGQITDTQYF.

The chain joins TRBV19 to TRBJ2-2; D may be TRBD2 (5 bases). The CDR3 has 16 amino acids. V lost 5 bases and J lost 4, with 17 bases in between. The V gene's germline CDR1 is LNHDA and CDR2 SQIVND (reference sequence). The CDR3 DNA is TGTGCCAGTAGTCGGGGATCGGGCGAGGTCACCGGGGAGCTGTTTTTT. Translating gives CASSRGSGEVTGELFF.

The V call is TRBV7-8, the J call TRBJ1-2, with D tentatively TRBD1 (5 bases). Trimming cost V 5 bases and J 3 bases, with 16 bases left between them. The CDR3 has 15 amino acids. Germline assignment: CDR1 SGHVS and CDR2 FQNEAQ. The CDR3, as DNA: TGTGCCAGCAGCCCTAGGGTGCAGGGTGACTATGGCTACACCTTC. Translated: CASSPRVQGDYGYTF.

The chain is built from TRBV19 and TRBJ2-5; 9 bases match TRBD1. With 1 base clipped from V and 5 bases from J, the junction kept 5 bases outside the gene matches. Germline CDR1 LNHDA, CDR2 SQIVND (reference sequence). The CDR3 sequence is 15 residues long. CDR3 sequence reads: CASSIVGQGTETQYF. DNA of the CDR3: TGTGCCAGTAGTATAGTGGGACAGGGTACGGAGACCCAGTACTTC.